This T cell receptor (beta chain) was documented in a study of cytomegalovirus exposure and HLA in healthy donors. Study summary: The 130 or so validation repertoires, a later analysis reported, used the same platform as the roughly 650 repertoires from the first cohort. Study-level findings and limits: Most TCR sequences were seen very rarely across donors, but some public TCRs occurred in many. Reports showed the classifier diagnosing cytomegalovirus status with high specificity and sensitivity.

A roughly 120-subject validation cohort, separate from the approximately 670-subject first cohort, supplied the donors. Clones were read by immunoSEQ multiplex PCR, and TCRdb kept only the in-frame ones, dropping some. The table has about 54,000 clones, approximately 90% seen once. Points on this clone: Its antigen is still unknown.

CDR3 length equals 16 residues. Per the germline V gene, CDR1 is SGHTA and CDR2 is FQGNSA. The J segment lost 3 bases and the V segment lost 1 base, leaving 8 bases of the junction unmatched. This receptor was taken from a woman aged 18-30 years in good health and CMV-seropositive. The chain is built from TRBV7-2 and TRBJ1-1; 7 bases fit TRBD1. Input material: PBMCs. The CDR3 sequence: CASSLGTGVGDTEAFF. CDR3 in DNA: TGTGCCAGCAGCTTAGGCACAGGGGTTGGGGACACTGAAGCTTTCTTT.